Listed here are 20 T cell receptor beta chains from one sample, sequenced in a study of blood T cell repertoires in COVID-19. Clones were read by immunoSEQ multiplex PCR, and TCRdb kept only the in-frame ones, dropping some. The profile shows 200,000 to 250,000 clones, 86% of them singletons. Material for sequencing was PBMCs or T cells enriched from blood (not recorded which). The receptors here all came from a woman in her 40s with acute COVID-19.

The V gene is TRBV14, the J gene TRBJ1-2, with D maybe TRBD1 (6 bases). V shed 1 base and J shed 6 bases, with 15 bases lying between them. Germline V gene sequence: CDR1 SGHDN, CDR2 FVKESK. The CDR3 extends over 15 amino acids. CDR3 in amino acids: CASSQVGRGFNGYTF. As DNA, the CDR3 is TGTGCCAGCAGCCAAGTAGGCAGGGGTTTTAATGGCTACACCTTC.

DNA of the CDR3: TGTGCCAGCTCACCACGGCTGAACACTGAAGCTTTCTTT. The encoded protein is CASSPRLNTEAFF. V usage is TRBV18 and J usage is TRBJ1-1; D uncertain. The CDR3 runs to 13 residues. V lost 1 base and J 0 bases, leaving 3 bases between the germline ends. The germline gives CDR1 KGHSH, CDR2 LQKENI.

A single count supports this clone. V is TRBV7-7 and J is TRBJ2-5; 9 positions match TRBD1. CDR3 length: 15 residues. Germline V gene lookup returns CDR1 SSHAT and CDR2 FNYEAQ (reference sequence). V dropped 1 base and J dropped 4; count of bases not matched to a gene: 4. The CDR3: CASSLDRGRPETQYF. Here the CDR3 DNA reads TGTGCCAGCAGCTTAGACAGGGGGCGGCCAGAGACCCAGTACTTC.

This chain uses TRBV20-1 with TRBJ1-6; unclear D gene. In germline, CDR1 is DFQATT, CDR2 SNEGSKA (reference sequence). This CDR3 is 17 amino acids long. Trimming pared 6 bases from V and 0 bases from J, leaving 18 bases between. CDR3 coding DNA: TGCAGTGCCAGTAGGTTTGAGGCCAGCTCCTATAATTCACCCCTCCACTTT. Encoded protein: CSASRFEASSYNSPLHF.

The genes are TRBV27 and TRBJ1-5, with a tentative D call TRBD1 (6 bases). This CDR3 is built from 15 residues. Germline CDR1 and CDR2: MNHEY and SMNVEV (reference sequence). V gave up 6 bases and J gave up 0 bases, with 12 bases separating them. The CDR3 DNA follows: TGTGCCAGCAGAACAGGGCTCTATAGCAATCAGCCCCAGCATTTT. It yields the protein CASRTGLYSNQPQHF.

The V gene is TRBV4-1, the J gene TRBJ2-7, with 11 bases lining up with TRBD2. The CDR3 is made up of 16 amino acids. V shed 2 bases and J 0 bases; nucleotides not matched to a gene: 3. CDR1 and CDR2 (germline): MGHRA, YSYEKL. In DNA, the CDR3 is TGCGCCAGCAGCCAAACCGGGACTAGCGGCTCCTACGAGCAGTACGTC. It specifies CASSQTGTSGSYEQYV.

This chain uses TRBV6-5 with TRBJ1-5; 8 bases align to TRBD1. Per the germline V gene, CDR1 is MNHEY and CDR2 is SVGAGI. This CDR3 contains 15 residues. J gave up 1 base and V 5 bases, and 4 bases lay outside the gene matches. The CDR3, as DNA: TGTGCCAGCAGTATGAACAGGGGGAGCAATCAGCCCCAGCATTTT. Translated, it gives CASSMNRGSNQPQHF.

The chain uses TRBV24-1 and TRBJ1-1; tentatively, D is TRBD1 (5 bases). Trimming shortened V by 4 bases and J by 6 bases, and 14 bases separated the two germline ends. This CDR3 has 14 residues. Germline lookup yields CDR1 KGHDR and CDR2 SFDVKD. The CDR3 spells CATSEAQGSPEAFF. CDR3 in DNA: TGTGCCACCAGTGAGGCTCAGGGTTCCCCTGAAGCTTTCTTT.

This sequence joins TRBV19 and TRBJ1-1; a weak D match, TRBD1 (6 bases). Germline CDR1 and CDR2: LNHDA and SQIVND (reference sequence). Deletions cut 7 bases from V and 4 bases from J, with 16 bases between. The CDR3 totals 14 residues. CDR3 DNA: TGTGCCAGTATGAGAGATTGGGGGCGCACTGAAGCTTTCTTT. The encoded protein is CASMRDWGRTEAFF.

The chain carries TRBV19 and TRBJ1-2, with a tentative D call TRBD1 (6 bases). This CDR3 has 17 amino acids. Germline CDR1 is LNHDA and CDR2 is SQIVND (reference sequence). V was cut by 2 bases and J by 1 base, with 17 bases left in between. The CDR3 coding sequence is TGTGCCAGTAGTATATCTACAGGGAACCTCAATAACTATGGCTACACCTTC. Its translation is CASSISTGNLNNYGYTF.

V usage is TRBV2 and J usage is TRBJ2-7; D is ambiguous. Germline V gene data show CDR1 as SNHLY and CDR2 as FYNNEI. This CDR3 comprises 12 residues. Trimming left V 6 bases short and J 0 bases short, with 6 bases between. The CDR3 region is CASRLSSYEQYV. CDR3 bases: TGTGCCAGCAGGCTAAGCTCCTACGAGCAGTACGTC.

The chain has TRBV5-4 and TRBJ1-3; 8 bases line up with TRBD1. Germline V gives CDR1 SGHNT, CDR2 YYREEE (reference sequence). CDR3 length: 19 amino acids. V shed 0 bases, J shed 0 bases, and the junction held 11 bases outside the gene matches. CDR3: CASSLEGALTGVSGNTIYF. The DNA of the CDR3 is TGTGCCAGCAGCTTGGAAGGGGCCTTGACAGGGGTCTCTGGAAACACCATATATTTT.

The genes are TRBV18 and TRBJ2-3; tentative D call: TRBD1 (6 bases). The CDR3 is made up of 15 amino acids. Germline CDR1 and CDR2: KGHSH and LQKENI. V was clipped by 8 bases and J by 2 bases, with 17 bases between them. CDR3 sequence: CASGKTGLVTDTQYF. The CDR3 DNA reads TGTGCCAGCGGAAAGACAGGACTTGTCACAGATACGCAGTATTTT.

The V call is TRBV29-1, the J call TRBJ2-1, with unresolved D. Germline CDR1 SQVTM, CDR2 ANQGSEA. This CDR3 is 11 amino acids long. Trimming pared 8 bases from V and 6 bases from J, leaving 11 bases between. The CDR3 loop reads CSPSVLNEQFF. Here the CDR3 DNA reads TGCAGCCCATCGGTACTCAATGAGCAGTTCTTC.

This clone was counted between two and nine times. The chain employs TRBV19 and TRBJ1-2; D gene uncertain. The germline V gene encodes CDR1 LNHDA and CDR2 SQIVND (reference sequence). The CDR3 consists of 14 residues. Trimming left V 6 bases short and J 4 bases short, with 15 bases between. The CDR3 DNA follows: TGTGCCAGTAGCGCCGCAGGAGGACCCTATGGCTACACCTTC. It yields the protein CASSAAGGPYGYTF.

This chain uses TRBV27 with TRBJ2-4; D may be TRBD1 (6 bases). The CDR3 is made up of 16 amino acids. V dropped 5 bases and J dropped 3 bases, with 17 bases sitting between them. The germline V gene encodes CDR1 MNHEY and CDR2 SMNVEV (reference sequence). CDR3 region: CASSTLDSLYKNIQYF. The CDR3 DNA is TGTGCCAGCAGTACTTTGGACAGCCTGTACAAAAACATTCAGTACTTC.

A single count supports this clone. Additional DNA sequences in this sample encode the identical CDR3. The V gene is TRBV19, the J gene TRBJ2-2; 10 positions match TRBD2. This CDR3 is built from 14 residues. The V segment lost 6 bases and the J segment 3 bases; nucleotides outside the gene matches: 1. Germline-derived CDR1 and CDR2 are LNHDA and SQIVND (reference sequence). CDR3 coding DNA: TGTGCCAGTAGGCTAGCGGGGGACACCGGGGAGCTGTTTTTT. Encoded protein: CASRLAGDTGELFF.

V is TRBV4-3 and J is TRBJ2-7; no clear D gene. V was clipped by 0 bases and J by 0 bases, with 6 bases between them. Germline V CDR1 and CDR2: LGHNA, YSLEER. The length of the CDR3 is 14 residues. The CDR3 protein is CASSQEYSSYEQYF. The CDR3 bases are TGCGCCAGCAGCCAAGAGTACAGCTCCTACGAGCAGTACTTC.

The V gene is TRBV24-1, the J gene TRBJ2-3; 9 bases map to TRBD2. The junction had 8 bases not matched to a gene; V was cut back by 5 bases and J by 3 bases. The germline CDR1 and CDR2 sequences are KGHDR and SFDVKD. The CDR3 runs 16 residues. The CDR3 sequence: CATSALGSGGTDTQYF. Written as DNA, the CDR3 is TGTGCCACCAGTGCCCTGGGGAGCGGGGGGACAGATACGCAGTATTTT.

The rearrangement joins TRBV4-1 to TRBJ1-2; possible D gene TRBD1, 5 bases. The CDR3 covers 16 residues. The V end lost 3 bases, the J end lost 4 bases, and 18 bases lay between the germline ends. Germline V lookup: CDR1 MGHRA, CDR2 YSYEKL. This CDR3 is CASSHPLGLSAYGYTF. DNA for the CDR3: TGCGCCAGCAGCCACCCCCTGGGGCTATCCGCCTATGGCTACACCTTC.